This T cell receptor (beta chain) was documented in a study of blood T cell repertoires in COVID-19. At the level of the study: There were acute and convalescent COVID-19 samples, and they came from the United States, Italy and Spain.

Per the original methods: Counts of nucleated cells, estimated from reference gene primer amplification, were obtained. Using immunoSEQ multiplex PCR, the repertoire was profiled, and TCRdb retains in-frame clones only, with some absent. From that table come the V and J calls and clone size; the DNA was used to work out D and trimming. The data show 85,000 to 90,000 clones, with 70% to 85% seen just once and about 11% held by the top ten. The germline V and J ends were trimmed by 5 bases and 6 bases, with 16 bases remaining between them. The CDR3 runs 14 residues. CDR1 is SGHAT and CDR2 is FQNNGV in the germline V gene.

The V and J genes are TRBV11-2 and TRBJ1-2; D may be TRBD1 (6 bases). The source of this sequence is a man aged 70 or older with acute or convalescent COVID-19. What was sequenced was peripheral blood. The CDR3 spells CASSLRGGTDGYTF. The CDR3 region has the DNA TGTGCCAGCAGCCTTAGGGGGGGGACCGATGGCTACACCTTC.